One and the same sample provided the 9 T cell receptor beta chains below, sequenced in a study of OX40 agonist ivuxolimab in advanced cancers. The protocol was immunoSEQ multiplex PCR, while the TCRdb copy is restricted to in-frame clones and leaves out a portion. Of some 17,000 clones listed, less than 90% were seen once; the top ten hold roughly 66%. The starting material was CD4+ or CD8+ T cells sorted from blood, obtained in a trial of the OX40 agonist ivuxolimab. These receptors all stem from an adult with an advanced solid tumor such as melanoma, head and neck, liver or kidney cancer.

V is TRBV9 and J is TRBJ1-5, with no clear D. V lost 0 bases, J lost 1 base, and 5 bases lay in between. The germline V gene encodes CDR1 SGDLS and CDR2 YYNGEE. There are 14 residues in the CDR3. This CDR3 reads CASSVGRSNQPQHF. The CDR3 bases are TGTGCCAGCAGCGTAGGACGCAGCAATCAGCCCCAGCATTTT.

V and J are TRBV6-5 and TRBJ2-7; TRBD1 or TRBD2 may be the D gene (5 bases each). CDR3 size: 15 residues. Germline CDR1 and CDR2: MNHEY and SVGAGI. The ends were cut back, 4 bases at V and 2 bases at J, with 15 bases in the middle. The CDR3 is CASSLRGDMTYEQYF. CDR3 sequence (DNA): TGTGCCAGCAGTTTAAGAGGGGATATGACCTACGAGCAGTACTTC.

The chain employs TRBV4-3 and TRBJ2-1; possibly TRBD2 for D (5 bases). In germline, CDR1 is LGHNA, CDR2 YSLEER. The CDR3 length is 17 residues. V lost 2 bases and J lost 0, with 14 bases in between. The DNA for the CDR3 is TGCGCCAGCAGCCAAACAATTCAGCGGAGCTCCTACAATGAGCAGTTCTTC. This translates into CASSQTIQRSSYNEQFF.

The CDR3 region is CASSLGANNEQFF. CDR3 nucleotide sequence: TGTGCCAGCAGCTTAGGGGCAAACAATGAGCAGTTCTTC. The V gene is TRBV11-3, the J gene TRBJ2-1; D uncertain. Trimming cost V 1 base and J 5 bases, with 6 bases left between them. The germline V gene has CDR1 SGHNT and CDR2 YENEEA. CDR3 size: 13 residues.

This clone was seen a single time. The chain combines TRBV18 with TRBJ1-5; D might be TRBD1 (5 bases). The V end lost 3 bases, the J end lost 4 bases, and 10 bases lay between the germline ends. This CDR3 has 14 amino acids. Germline-derived CDR1 and CDR2 are KGHSH and LQKENI. CDR3 DNA sequence: TGTGCCAGCTCACCTCGACAGATTAATCAGCCCCAGCATTTT. Translating it yields CASSPRQINQPQHF.

V usage is TRBV4-2 and J usage is TRBJ2-7, with 9 bases identical to TRBD2. Looked up from germline, CDR1 is LGHNA and CDR2 is YNFKEQ. With V trimmed by 2 bases and J by 4 bases, 6 bases remained unmatched. The length of the CDR3 is 15 residues. CDR3 region: CASSQTLSGSYEQYF. The DNA for the CDR3 is TGTGCCAGCAGCCAAACACTTAGCGGGAGTTACGAGCAGTACTTC.

The CDR3 nucleotides are TGTGCCAGCAGCTTGCAAACATACGAGCAGTACTTC. Translated: CASSLQTYEQYF. The V and J genes are TRBV11-3 and TRBJ2-7; D not certain. The V end lost 3 bases, the J end lost 4 bases, and 7 bases lay between the germline ends. The CDR3 contains 12 residues. Germline CDR1 SGHNT, CDR2 YENEEA.

V gene TRBV11-2 combines with J gene TRBJ1-1; D remains ambiguous. Per germline, CDR1 SGHAT and CDR2 FQNNGV. Between the trimmed V and J ends, which lost 3 bases and 1 base, there was a span of 12 bases. This CDR3 comprises 15 residues. The CDR3 DNA is TGTGCCAGCAGCTTCGCGGCGGCCCCGAACACTGAAGCTTTCTTT. This gives the protein CASSFAAAPNTEAFF.

The chain recombines TRBV29-1 with TRBJ2-3; tentatively, D is TRBD2 (6 bases). In germline, CDR1 is SQVTM, CDR2 ANQGSEA. The V gene lost 1 base and the J gene lost 8 bases, with 13 bases spanning the gap. This CDR3 is built from 13 residues. The CDR3 coding sequence is TGCAGCGTTGAAGCTTCGGACTATCTTACGCAGTATTTT. It yields the protein CSVEASDYLTQYF.